The 3 T cell receptor beta chains in this list originate from one sample, sequenced in a study of CD8+CD57+ T cells in acquired aplastic anemia. Patients chosen for sequencing had CD8+CD57+ cells that had expanded, as shown by flow cytometry. TCR beta VDJ combinations and CDR3 sequences were profiled from genomic DNA. TCRdb re-called the reads through MiXCR, storing one row per CDR3 protein. The table has 150,000 or so distinct CDR3 sequences, around half seen once. Source material: sorted CD4+, CD8+, or CD8+CD57+ T cells (not recorded which) from PBMCs. The source is a human donor with aplastic anemia.

Comment on this clonotype: An end of the junction does not agree with germline; a read error may underlie this. The gene calls are TRBV15 and TRBJ1-5, with no clear D. This CDR3 spans 16 amino acids. Looked up from germline, CDR1 is LNHNV and CDR2 is YYDKDF (reference sequence). The CDR3 bases are TGTGTCACCAGCCGAGATAGCGGGCAGGTAAATCAGCCCCAGCATTTT. This sequence encodes CVTSRDSGQVNQPQHF.

This clonotype was found many times. This chain joins TRBV5-4 and TRBJ1-2; D is unresolved. CDR3 size: 13 residues. Per germline, CDR1 SGHNT and CDR2 YYREEE (reference sequence). Trimming left V 3 bases short and J 6 bases short, with 12 bases between. The chain's CDR3 is CASSSTDEHGYTF. CDR3 nucleotides: TGTGCCAGCAGCTCGACGGATGAGCATGGCTACACCTTC.

This clonotype was recorded once. A read error may explain this, as a much larger clone is one base away. The V gene is TRBV7-9, the J gene TRBJ2-2; maybe TRBD2 (5 bases). The CDR3 has 14 residues. CDR1 is SEHNR and CDR2 is FQNEAQ in the germline V gene (reference sequence). The CDR3 region has the DNA TGTGCCAGCAGCTTGGTACAGACGAACGGGGAGCTGCTTTTT. As protein: CASSLVQTNGELLF.